The present T cell receptor (beta chain) was sequenced within a study of T-cell memory formation after mild COVID-19. MiXCR was run by TCRdb on the 5' RACE reads, yielding one entry per CDR3 protein. The repertoire consists of about 340,000 distinct CDR3 sequences, with approximately 13% occurring once and the leading ten covering roughly a fifth. Note on this clonotype: The antigen is undetermined.

Study-wide results and caveats: While clones contracting from day 15 to 85 were balanced between CD4 and CD8, later expanders leaned CD4+. The finding that pre-infection memory included some responding clones suggested that cross-reactive memory joined.

This CDR3 is 17 amino acids long. Deletions cut 2 bases from V and 1 base from J, with 15 bases between. Germline V gene sequence: CDR1 SGHTA, CDR2 FQGNSA. The V call is TRBV7-2, the J call TRBJ2-4, with a tentative D call TRBD2 (6 bases). The sequence derives from a man between 18 and 29 years old who had mild COVID-19 (a few samples of this study predate the infection). Cell type and time point are not known. What was sequenced was PBMCs or a T cell subset sorted from them (not recorded which). CDR3 sequence: CASSLYRSEGAKNIQYF. As DNA, the CDR3 is TGTGCCAGCAGCTTATATAGGTCGGAGGGTGCCAAAAACATTCAGTACTTC.